The present T cell receptor beta chain was sequenced within a study of neurological immune-mediated disorders. Study conclusions and caveats: None of the CDR3 amino acid sequences found in expanded clones was shared across subjects. This suggests that the TCR-beta repertoires were private in all groups. Falling below healthy controls, multiple sclerosis showed the least TCR clonal expansion, while HTLV-1-associated myelopathy showed the most.

The cDNA was produced through 5'RACE with 10-nucleotide random UMIs. Every sequencing run generated in excess of 170 million TCR-beta sequences. These sequences covered 15-18 subjects. TCRdb re-called the 5' RACE reads with MiXCR, one entry per CDR3 protein. The data hold around 23,000 distinct CDR3 sequences, with over 10% observed a single time. This clonotype was counted ten times or more. What it binds is unknown. The sequencing input was PBMCs. This receptor was obtained from a woman between 40 and 50 years old with HTLV-1-associated myelopathy (HAM/TSP).

This chain's CDR3 is CSARGPAGPYEQYF. Here the CDR3 DNA reads TGCAGTGCTAGAGGGCCAGCGGGACCGTACGAGCAGTACTTC. The chain joins TRBV20-1 to TRBJ2-7; 7 bases map to TRBD2. The CDR3 has 14 amino acids. Germline trimming cut 1 base from V and 4 bases from J; bases unmatched to any gene: 7. In germline, CDR1 is DFQATT, CDR2 SNEGSKA (reference sequence).